This T cell receptor (beta chain) was recovered during a study of cytomegalovirus exposure and HLA in healthy donors. Study at large: Most donors, 70% to 85% of a few hundred genotyped, fell in the Caucasian-associated ancestry cluster. Study results and limitations: Links to common viral pathogens appeared, in a later analysis, for several of the most significant clusters. Three of the chains that were CMV-associated were confirmed in vitro to be specific for CMV antigens. A later analysis showed that HLA-associated TCR beta chains had undergone more clonal expansion than equally common others.

With 3 bases clipped from V and 5 bases from J, the junction kept 9 bases outside the gene matches. The CDR3 is 16 residues long. Germline V gene data show CDR1 as SGHNT and CDR2 as YYREEE (reference sequence). This clone was picked up one time. What it recognizes is unknown. PCR primers comprised 60 Vbeta and 13 Jbeta primers. Libraries were prepared by immunoSEQ multiplex PCR; TCRdb keeps only in-frame clonotypes and omits some of them. The sample records about 160,000 clones, around 82% being singletons. The chain combines TRBV5-4 with TRBJ2-7, with 12 positions matching TRBD2. Sequencing used PBMCs. The sequence came from a man aged 25 to 45 in good health and CMV-seronegative. This CDR3 reads CASSSRLAGAGDEQYF. The CDR3 DNA sequence: TGTGCCAGCAGCTCCAGACTAGCGGGGGCCGGGGACGAGCAGTACTTC.